This section outlines one T cell receptor (beta chain) sequence together with its context. These data are taken from a study of blood T cell repertoires in COVID-19. Cohort placement rested on clinical history that participants reported themselves. This CDR3 region has 16 residues. CDR1 and CDR2 from the germline V gene are SGHRS and YFSETQ. Trimming pared 3 bases from V and 0 bases from J, leaving 14 bases between. Profiling relied on immunoSEQ multiplex PCR, and the TCRdb table lists in-frame clones only, not all of them. The sample lists about 270,000 clones; roughly 90% were seen once. The chain carries TRBV5-1 and TRBJ2-3; D is possibly TRBD1 (6 bases). This receptor was obtained from a woman aged 40 to 55 with acute COVID-19. Material: PBMCs or T cells enriched from blood (not recorded which). The CDR3 reads CASSSGGTPSTDTQYF. Here the CDR3 DNA reads TGCGCCAGCAGCTCGGGTGGGACACCGAGCACAGATACGCAGTATTTT.